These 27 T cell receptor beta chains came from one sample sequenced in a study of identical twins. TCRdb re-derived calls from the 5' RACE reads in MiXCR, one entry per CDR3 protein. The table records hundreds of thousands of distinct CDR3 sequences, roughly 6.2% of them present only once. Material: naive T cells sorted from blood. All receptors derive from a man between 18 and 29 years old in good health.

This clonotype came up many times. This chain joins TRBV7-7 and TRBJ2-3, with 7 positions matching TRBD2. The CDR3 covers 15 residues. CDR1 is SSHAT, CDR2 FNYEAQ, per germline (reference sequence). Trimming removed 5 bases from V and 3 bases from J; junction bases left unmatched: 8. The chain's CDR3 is CASSRLTGGTDTQYF. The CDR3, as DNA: TGTGCCAGCAGCCGCCTAACGGGAGGAACAGATACGCAGTATTTT.

CDR3 residues: CASSSQGAVGNQPQHF. DNA of the CDR3: TGTGCCAGCAGCTCACAGGGGGCGGTGGGGAATCAGCCCCAGCATTTT. The chain recombines TRBV7-2 with TRBJ1-5, with 9 bases fitting TRBD1. There are 16 residues in the CDR3. Germline V lookup: CDR1 SGHTA, CDR2 FQGNSA. V trimming: 4 bases; J trimming: 4 bases; junction bases outside the gene matches: 8.

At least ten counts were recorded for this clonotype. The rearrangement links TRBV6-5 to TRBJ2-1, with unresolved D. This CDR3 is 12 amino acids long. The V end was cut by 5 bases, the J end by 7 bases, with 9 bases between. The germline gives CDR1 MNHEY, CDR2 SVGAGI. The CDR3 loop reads CASSPQRNEQFF. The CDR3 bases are TGTGCCAGCAGTCCTCAAAGAAATGAGCAGTTCTTC.

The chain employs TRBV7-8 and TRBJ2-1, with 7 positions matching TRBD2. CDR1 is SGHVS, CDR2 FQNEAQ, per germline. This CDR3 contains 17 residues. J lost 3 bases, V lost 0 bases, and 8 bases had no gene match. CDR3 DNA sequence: TGTGCCAGCAGCTTAGCTGGCGGCGGGGGAGTCTACAATGAGCAGTTCTTC. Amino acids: CASSLAGGGGVYNEQFF.

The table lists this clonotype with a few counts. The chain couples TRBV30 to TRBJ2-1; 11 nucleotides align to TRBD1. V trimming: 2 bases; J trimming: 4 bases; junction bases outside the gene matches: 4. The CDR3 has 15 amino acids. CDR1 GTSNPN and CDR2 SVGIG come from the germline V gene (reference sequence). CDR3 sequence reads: CAWSSGTGGYNEQFF. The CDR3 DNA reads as TGTGCCTGGAGTTCCGGGACAGGGGGATACAATGAGCAGTTCTTC.

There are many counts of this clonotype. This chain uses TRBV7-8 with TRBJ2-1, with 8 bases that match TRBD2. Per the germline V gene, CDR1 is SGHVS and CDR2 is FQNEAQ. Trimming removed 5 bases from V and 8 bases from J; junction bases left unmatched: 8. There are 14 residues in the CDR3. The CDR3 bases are TGTGCCAGCAGCCCTAGGCCGACTAGCGATGAGCAGTTCTTC. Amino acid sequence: CASSPRPTSDEQFF.

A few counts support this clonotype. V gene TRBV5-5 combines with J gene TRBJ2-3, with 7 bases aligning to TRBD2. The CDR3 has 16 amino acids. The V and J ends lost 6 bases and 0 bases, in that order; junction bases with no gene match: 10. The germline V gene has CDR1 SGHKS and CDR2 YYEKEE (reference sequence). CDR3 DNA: TGTGCCAGCACACTGGGGGAGGGATCTAGCACAGATACGCAGTATTTT. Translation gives CASTLGEGSSTDTQYF. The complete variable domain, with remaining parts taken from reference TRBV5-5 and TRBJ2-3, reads DAGVTQSPTHLIKTRGQQVTLRCSPISGHKSVSWYQQVLGQGPQFIFQYYEKEERGRGNFPDRFSARQFPNYSSELNVNALLLGDSALYLCASTLGEGSSTDTQYFGPGTRLTVL.

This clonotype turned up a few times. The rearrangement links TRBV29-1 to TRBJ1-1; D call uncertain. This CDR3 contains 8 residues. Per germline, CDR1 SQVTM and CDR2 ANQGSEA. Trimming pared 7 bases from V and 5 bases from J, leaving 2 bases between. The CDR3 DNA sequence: TGCAGCGCAACTGAAGCTTTCTTT. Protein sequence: CSATEAFF.

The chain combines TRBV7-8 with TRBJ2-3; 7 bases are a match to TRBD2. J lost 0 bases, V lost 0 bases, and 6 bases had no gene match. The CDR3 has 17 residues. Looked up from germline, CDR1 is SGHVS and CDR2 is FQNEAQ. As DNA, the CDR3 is TGTGCCAGCAGCTTAGCCCGGAGCGGGGAGAGCACAGATACGCAGTATTTT. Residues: CASSLARSGESTDTQYF.

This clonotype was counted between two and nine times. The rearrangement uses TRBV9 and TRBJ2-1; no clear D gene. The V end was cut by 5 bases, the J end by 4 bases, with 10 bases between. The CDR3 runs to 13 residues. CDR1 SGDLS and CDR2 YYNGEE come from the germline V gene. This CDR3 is CASSLFPYNEQFF. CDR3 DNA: TGTGCCAGCAGTTTGTTCCCATACAATGAGCAGTTCTTC.

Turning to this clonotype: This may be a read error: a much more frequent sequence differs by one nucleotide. The CDR3 nucleotides read TGTGCCAGCAGTTTATACCCGGGACTAGTGATTGGGTTCTTC. Translated: CASSLYPGLVIGFF. The rearrangement uses TRBV27 and TRBJ2-1; TRBD2 aligns across 8 bases. The CDR3 runs to 14 residues. With 1 base clipped from V and 15 bases from J, the junction kept 11 bases outside the gene matches. Germline CDR1 reads MNHEY; CDR2 reads SMNVEV (reference sequence).

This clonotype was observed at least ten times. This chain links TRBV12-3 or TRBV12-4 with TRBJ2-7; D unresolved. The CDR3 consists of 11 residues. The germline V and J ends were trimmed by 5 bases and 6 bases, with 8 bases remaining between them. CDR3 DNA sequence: TGTGCCAGCAGTGTGATGTTCGAGCAGTACTTC. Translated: CASSVMFEQYF.

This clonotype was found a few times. The CDR3 nucleotides are TGTGCCAGCAGCCAATCCAGGGCGGGAGTTCTAAATACGCAGTATTTT. It is translated as CASSQSRAGVLNTQYF. The V call is TRBV16, the J call TRBJ2-3; 7 bases line up with TRBD2. The length of the CDR3 is 16 residues. The ends lost 0 bases at V and 7 bases at J; junction bases unmatched: 10. Germline loops: CDR1 KGHSY, CDR2 FQNENV.

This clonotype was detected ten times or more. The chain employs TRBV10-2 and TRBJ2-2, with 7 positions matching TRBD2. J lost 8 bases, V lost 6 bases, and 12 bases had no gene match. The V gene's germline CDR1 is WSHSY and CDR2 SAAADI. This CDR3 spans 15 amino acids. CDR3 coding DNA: TGCGCCAGCAGAGAGATAGGGCTAGCGGCTGGGGAGCTGTTTTTT. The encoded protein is CASREIGLAAGELFF.

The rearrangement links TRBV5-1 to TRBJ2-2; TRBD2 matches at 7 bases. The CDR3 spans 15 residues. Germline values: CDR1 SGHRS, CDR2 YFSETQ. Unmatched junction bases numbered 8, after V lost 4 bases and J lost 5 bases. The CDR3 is CASSPLAGETGELFF. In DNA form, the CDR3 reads TGCGCCAGCAGCCCCTTGGCGGGAGAGACCGGGGAGCTGTTTTTT.

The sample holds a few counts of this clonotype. The CDR3 region is CSADAGNEKLFF. The CDR3 DNA is TGCAGTGCTGACGCAGGGAATGAAAAACTGTTTTTT. The chain is built from TRBV20-1 and TRBJ1-4; D possibly corresponds to TRBD1 (5 bases). This CDR3 contains 12 residues. Germline CDR1 DFQATT, CDR2 SNEGSKA (reference sequence). The V end was cut by 5 bases, the J end by 5 bases, with 9 bases between.

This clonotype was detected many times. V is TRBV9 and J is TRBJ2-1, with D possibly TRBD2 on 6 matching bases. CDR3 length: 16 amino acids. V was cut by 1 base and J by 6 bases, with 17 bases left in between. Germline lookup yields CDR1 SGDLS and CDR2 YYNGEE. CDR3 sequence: CASSVNPGVGANEQFF. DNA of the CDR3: TGTGCCAGCAGCGTAAATCCGGGAGTAGGGGCCAATGAGCAGTTCTTC. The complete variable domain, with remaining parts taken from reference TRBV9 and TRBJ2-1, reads DSGVTQTPKHLITATGQRVTLRCSPRSGDLSVYWYQQSLDQGLQFLIQYYNGEERAKGNILERFSAQQFPDLHSELNLSSLELGDSALYFCASSVNPGVGANEQFFGPGTRLTVL.

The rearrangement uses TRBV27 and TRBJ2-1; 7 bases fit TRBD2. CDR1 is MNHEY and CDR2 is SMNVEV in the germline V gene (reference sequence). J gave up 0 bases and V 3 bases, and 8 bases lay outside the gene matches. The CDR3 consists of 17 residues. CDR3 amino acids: CASSLKTSASSYNEQFF. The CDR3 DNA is TGTGCCAGCAGTTTGAAAACTAGCGCCTCCTCCTACAATGAGCAGTTCTTC.

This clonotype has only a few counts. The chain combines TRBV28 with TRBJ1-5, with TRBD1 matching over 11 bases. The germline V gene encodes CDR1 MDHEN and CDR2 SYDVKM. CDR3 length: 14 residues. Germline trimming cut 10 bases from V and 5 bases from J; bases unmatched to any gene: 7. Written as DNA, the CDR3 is TGTGCCACCTACTCGGGACAGGGGGATCAGCCCCAGCATTTT. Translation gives CATYSGQGDQPQHF.

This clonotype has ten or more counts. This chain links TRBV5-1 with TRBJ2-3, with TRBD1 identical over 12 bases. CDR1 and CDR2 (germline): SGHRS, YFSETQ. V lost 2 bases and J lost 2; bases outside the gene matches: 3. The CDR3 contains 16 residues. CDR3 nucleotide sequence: TGCGCCAGCAGCTTCGGGACAGGGGGCCCCACAGATACGCAGTATTTT. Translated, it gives CASSFGTGGPTDTQYF.

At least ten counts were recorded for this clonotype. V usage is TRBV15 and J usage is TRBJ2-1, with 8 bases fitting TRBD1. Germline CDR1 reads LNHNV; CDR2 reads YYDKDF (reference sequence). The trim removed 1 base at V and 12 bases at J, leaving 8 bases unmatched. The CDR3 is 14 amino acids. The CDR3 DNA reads TGTGCCACCAGCAGAGTGGTACAGGGGGAAGGGCAGTTCTTC. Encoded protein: CATSRVVQGEGQFF.

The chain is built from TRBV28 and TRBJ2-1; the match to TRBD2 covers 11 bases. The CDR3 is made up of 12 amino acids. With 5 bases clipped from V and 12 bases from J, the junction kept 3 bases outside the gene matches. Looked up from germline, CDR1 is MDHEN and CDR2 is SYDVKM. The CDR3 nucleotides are TGTGCCAGCAGTAGGACTAGCGGGTTGCAGTTCTTC. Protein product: CASSRTSGLQFF.

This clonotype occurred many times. The CDR3 bases are TGTGCCAGCAGCCCCTGGGAAAGGAGCGACCAAGAGACCCAGTACTTC. Protein sequence: CASSPWERSDQETQYF. The rearrangement links TRBV7-8 to TRBJ2-5; D is ambiguous. Trimming took off 5 bases at V and 0 bases at J, with 16 bases between the two ends. The CDR3 contains 16 residues. Per germline, CDR1 SGHVS and CDR2 FQNEAQ.

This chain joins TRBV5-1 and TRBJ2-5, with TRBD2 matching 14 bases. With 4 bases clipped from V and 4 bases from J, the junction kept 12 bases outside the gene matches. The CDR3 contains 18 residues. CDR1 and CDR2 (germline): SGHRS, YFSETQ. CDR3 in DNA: TGCGCCAGCAGCCTCTCGACTAGCGGGAGGGCCAACGGAGAGACCCAGTACTTC. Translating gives CASSLSTSGRANGETQYF.

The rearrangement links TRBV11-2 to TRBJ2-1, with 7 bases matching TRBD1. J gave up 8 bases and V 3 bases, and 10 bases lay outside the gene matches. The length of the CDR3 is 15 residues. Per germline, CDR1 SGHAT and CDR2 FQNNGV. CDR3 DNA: TGTGCCAGCAGCTTGACAGGGCAGCTCAGGGATGAGCAGTTCTTC. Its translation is CASSLTGQLRDEQFF.

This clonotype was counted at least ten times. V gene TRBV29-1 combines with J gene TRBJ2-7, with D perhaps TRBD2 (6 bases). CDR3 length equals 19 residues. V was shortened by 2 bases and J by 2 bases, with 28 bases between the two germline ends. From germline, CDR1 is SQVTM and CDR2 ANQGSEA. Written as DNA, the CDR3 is TGCAGCGTTGAATTCCCCCCGACAAGCCGACTAGTAGGGCCCTACGAGCAGTACTTC. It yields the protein CSVEFPPTSRLVGPYEQYF.

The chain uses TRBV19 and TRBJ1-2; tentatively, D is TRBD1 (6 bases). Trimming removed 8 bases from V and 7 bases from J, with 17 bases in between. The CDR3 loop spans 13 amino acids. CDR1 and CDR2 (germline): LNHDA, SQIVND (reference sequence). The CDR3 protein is CASDDRWAPGYTF. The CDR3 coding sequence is TGTGCCAGTGATGACAGGTGGGCTCCTGGCTACACCTTC.